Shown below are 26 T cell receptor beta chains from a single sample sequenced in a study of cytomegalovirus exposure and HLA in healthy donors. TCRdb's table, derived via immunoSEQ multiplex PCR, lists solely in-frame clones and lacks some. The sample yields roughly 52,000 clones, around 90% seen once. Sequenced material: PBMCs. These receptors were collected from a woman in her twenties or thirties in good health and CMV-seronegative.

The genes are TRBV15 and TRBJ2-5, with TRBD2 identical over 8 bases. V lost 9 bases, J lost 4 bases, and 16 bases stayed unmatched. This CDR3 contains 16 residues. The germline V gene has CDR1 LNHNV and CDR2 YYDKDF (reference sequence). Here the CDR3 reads CATTGPGREGRETQYF. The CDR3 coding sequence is TGTGCCACTACAGGACCGGGCCGGGAGGGCCGAGAGACCCAGTACTTC.

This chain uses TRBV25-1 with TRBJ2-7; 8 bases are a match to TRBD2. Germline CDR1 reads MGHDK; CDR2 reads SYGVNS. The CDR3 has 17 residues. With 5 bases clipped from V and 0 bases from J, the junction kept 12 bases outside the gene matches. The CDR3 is CASSPPYSSGRSYEQYF. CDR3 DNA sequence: TGTGCCAGCAGTCCCCCCTACTCTAGCGGGCGCTCCTACGAGCAGTACTTC.

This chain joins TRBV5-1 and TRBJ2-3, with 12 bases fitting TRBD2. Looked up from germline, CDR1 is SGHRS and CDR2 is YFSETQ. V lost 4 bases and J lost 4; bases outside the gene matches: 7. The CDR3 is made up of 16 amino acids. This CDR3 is CASSPQTSGSADTQYF. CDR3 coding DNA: TGCGCCAGCAGCCCACAGACTAGCGGGAGCGCAGATACGCAGTATTTT.

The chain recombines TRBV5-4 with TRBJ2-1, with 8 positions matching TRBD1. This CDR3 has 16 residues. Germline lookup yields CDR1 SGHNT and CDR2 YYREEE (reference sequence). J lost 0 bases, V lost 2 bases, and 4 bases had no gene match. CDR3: CASSLWTGSSYNEQFF. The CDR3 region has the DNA TGTGCCAGCAGCTTATGGACAGGGAGCTCCTACAATGAGCAGTTCTTC.

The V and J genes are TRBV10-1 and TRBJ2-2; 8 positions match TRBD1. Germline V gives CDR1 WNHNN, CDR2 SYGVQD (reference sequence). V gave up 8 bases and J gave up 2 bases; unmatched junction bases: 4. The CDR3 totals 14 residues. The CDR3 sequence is CASRQGANTGELFF. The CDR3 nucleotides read TGCGCCAGCCGTCAGGGGGCAAACACCGGGGAGCTGTTTTTT.

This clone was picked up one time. The CDR3 coding sequence is TGTGCCAGCAAAGGGCCGCGGGAAGCCTACGAGCAGTACTTC. Protein: CASKGPREAYEQYF. The rearrangement links TRBV7-2 to TRBJ2-7, with D possibly being TRBD2 (6 bases). CDR3 length equals 14 residues. Germline V lookup: CDR1 SGHTA, CDR2 FQGNSA. The V end was cut by 7 bases, the J end by 2 bases, with 15 bases between.

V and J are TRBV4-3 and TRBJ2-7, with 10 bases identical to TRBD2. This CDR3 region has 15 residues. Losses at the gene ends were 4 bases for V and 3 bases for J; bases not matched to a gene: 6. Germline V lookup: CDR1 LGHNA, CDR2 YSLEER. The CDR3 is CASSLSASGSYEQYF. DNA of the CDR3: TGCGCCAGCAGCCTATCGGCTAGCGGGAGCTACGAGCAGTACTTC.

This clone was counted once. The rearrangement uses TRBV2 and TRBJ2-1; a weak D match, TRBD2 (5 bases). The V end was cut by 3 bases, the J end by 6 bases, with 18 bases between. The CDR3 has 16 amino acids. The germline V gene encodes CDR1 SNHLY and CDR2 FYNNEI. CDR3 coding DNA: TGTGCCAGCAGTGAGTTGGCACTAGACGGTTTCAATGAGCAGTTCTTC. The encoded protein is CASSELALDGFNEQFF.

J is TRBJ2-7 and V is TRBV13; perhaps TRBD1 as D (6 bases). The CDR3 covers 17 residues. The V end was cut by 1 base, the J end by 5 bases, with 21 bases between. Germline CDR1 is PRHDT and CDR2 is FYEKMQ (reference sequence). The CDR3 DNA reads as TGTGCCAGCAGCTTAGATGAGGCGGTGGCAGGGGATCACGAGCAGTACTTC. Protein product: CASSLDEAVAGDHEQYF.

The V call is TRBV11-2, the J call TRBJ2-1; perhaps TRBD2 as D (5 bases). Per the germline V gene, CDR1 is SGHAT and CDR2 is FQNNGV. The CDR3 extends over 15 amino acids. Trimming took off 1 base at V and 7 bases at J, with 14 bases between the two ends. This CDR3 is CASSLGGAPLNEQFF. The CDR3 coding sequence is TGTGCCAGCAGCTTAGGGGGAGCGCCTCTTAATGAGCAGTTCTTC. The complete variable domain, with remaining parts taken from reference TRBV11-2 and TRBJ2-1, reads EAGVAQSPRYKIIEKRQSVAFWCNPISGHATLYWYQQILGQGPKLLIQFQNNGVVDDSQLPKDRFSAERLKGVDSTLKIQPAKLEDSAVYLCASSLGGAPLNEQFFGPGTRLTVL.

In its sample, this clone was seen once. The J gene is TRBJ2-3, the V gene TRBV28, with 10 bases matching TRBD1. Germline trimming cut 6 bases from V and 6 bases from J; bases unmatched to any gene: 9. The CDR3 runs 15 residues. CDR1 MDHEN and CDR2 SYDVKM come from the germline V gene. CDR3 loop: CASSPDRGLDDTQYF. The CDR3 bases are TGTGCCAGCAGCCCAGACAGGGGGCTCGACGATACGCAGTATTTT.

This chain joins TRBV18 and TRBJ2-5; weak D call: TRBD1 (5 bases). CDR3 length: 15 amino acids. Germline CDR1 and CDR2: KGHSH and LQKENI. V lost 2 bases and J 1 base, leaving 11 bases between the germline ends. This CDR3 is CASSPGAGSQETQYF. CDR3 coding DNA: TGTGCCAGCTCACCAGGGGCCGGGTCCCAAGAGACCCAGTACTTC.

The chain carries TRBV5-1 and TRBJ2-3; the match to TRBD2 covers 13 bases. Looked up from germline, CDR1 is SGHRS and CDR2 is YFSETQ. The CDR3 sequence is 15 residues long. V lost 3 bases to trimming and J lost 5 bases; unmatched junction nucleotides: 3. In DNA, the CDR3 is TGCGCCAGCAGCTCGGGACTAGCGGGGCGAGATACGCAGTATTTT. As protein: CASSSGLAGRDTQYF.

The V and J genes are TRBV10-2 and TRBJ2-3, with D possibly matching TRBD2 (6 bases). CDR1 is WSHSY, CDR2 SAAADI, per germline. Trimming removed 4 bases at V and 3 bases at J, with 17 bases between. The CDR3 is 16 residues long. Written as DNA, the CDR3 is TGCGCCAGCAGTGTTGCCCGGGAGTTAAAGACAGATACGCAGTATTTT. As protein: CASSVARELKTDTQYF.

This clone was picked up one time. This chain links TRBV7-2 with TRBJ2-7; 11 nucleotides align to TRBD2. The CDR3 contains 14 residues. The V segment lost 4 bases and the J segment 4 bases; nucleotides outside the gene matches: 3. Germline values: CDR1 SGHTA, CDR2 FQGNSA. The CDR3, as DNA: TGTGCCAGCAGCTATACTAGCGGGAGTTACGAGCAGTACTTC. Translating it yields CASSYTSGSYEQYF.

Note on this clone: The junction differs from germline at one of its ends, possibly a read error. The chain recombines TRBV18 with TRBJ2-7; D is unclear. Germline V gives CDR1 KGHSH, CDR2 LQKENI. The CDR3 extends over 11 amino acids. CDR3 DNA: TGTGCCAGCTCCCCCTCCCACGAGCAGTACTTC. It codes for CASSPSHEQYF.

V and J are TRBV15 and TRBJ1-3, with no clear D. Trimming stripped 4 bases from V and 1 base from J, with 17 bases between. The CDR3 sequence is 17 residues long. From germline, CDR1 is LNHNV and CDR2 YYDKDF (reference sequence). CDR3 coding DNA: TGTGCCACCAGCAAAGGCGGCAGTTTTTTTTCTGGAAACACCATATATTTT. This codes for CATSKGGSFFSGNTIYF.

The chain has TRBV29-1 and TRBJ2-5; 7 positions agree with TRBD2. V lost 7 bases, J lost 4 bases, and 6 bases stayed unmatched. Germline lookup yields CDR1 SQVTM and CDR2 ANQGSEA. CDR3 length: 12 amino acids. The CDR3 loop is CSDGPGGETQYF. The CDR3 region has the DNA TGCAGCGACGGGCCGGGGGGAGAGACCCAGTACTTC. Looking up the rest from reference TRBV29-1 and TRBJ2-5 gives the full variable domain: SAVISQKPSRDICQRGTSLTIQCQVDSQVTMMFWYRQQPGQSLTLIATANQGSEATYESGFVIDKFPISRPNLTFSTLTVSNMSPEDSSIYLCSDGPGGETQYFGPGTRLLVL.

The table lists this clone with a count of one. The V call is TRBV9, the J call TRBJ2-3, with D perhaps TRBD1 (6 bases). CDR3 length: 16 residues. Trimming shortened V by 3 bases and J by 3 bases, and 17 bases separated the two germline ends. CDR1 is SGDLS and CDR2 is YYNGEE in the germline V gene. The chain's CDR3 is CASSASSGVATDTQYF. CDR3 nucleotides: TGTGCCAGCAGCGCCTCTTCAGGGGTTGCGACAGATACGCAGTATTTT. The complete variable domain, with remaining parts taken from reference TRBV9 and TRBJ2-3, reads DSGVTQTPKHLITATGQRVTLRCSPRSGDLSVYWYQQSLDQGLQFLIQYYNGEERAKGNILERFSAQQFPDLHSELNLSSLELGDSALYFCASSASSGVATDTQYFGPGTRLTVL.

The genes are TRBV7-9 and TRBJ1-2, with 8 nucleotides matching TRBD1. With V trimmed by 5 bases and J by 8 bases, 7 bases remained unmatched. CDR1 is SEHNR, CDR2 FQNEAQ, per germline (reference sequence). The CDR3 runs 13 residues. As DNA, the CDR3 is TGTGCCAGCAGCGTAGACGCAGGGGGCGGCTACACCTTC. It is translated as CASSVDAGGGYTF.

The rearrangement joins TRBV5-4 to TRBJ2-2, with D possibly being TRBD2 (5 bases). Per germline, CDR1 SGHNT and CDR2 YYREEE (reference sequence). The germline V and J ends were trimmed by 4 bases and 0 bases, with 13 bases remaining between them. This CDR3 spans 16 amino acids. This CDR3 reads CASSRGAATNTGELFF. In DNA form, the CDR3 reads TGTGCCAGCAGCCGTGGAGCGGCAACGAACACCGGGGAGCTGTTTTTT.

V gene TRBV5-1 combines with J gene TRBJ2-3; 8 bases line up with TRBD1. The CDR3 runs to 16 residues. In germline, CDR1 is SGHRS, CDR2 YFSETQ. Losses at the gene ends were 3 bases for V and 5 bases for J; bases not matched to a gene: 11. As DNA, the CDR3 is TGCGCCAGCAGCTCGTTAGACAGGGGTGTTGGAGATACGCAGTATTTT. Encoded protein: CASSSLDRGVGDTQYF.

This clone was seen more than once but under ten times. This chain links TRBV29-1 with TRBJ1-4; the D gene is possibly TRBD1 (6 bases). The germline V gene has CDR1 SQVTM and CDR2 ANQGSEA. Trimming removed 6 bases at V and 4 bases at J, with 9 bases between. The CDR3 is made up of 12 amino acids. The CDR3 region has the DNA TGCAGCGTGGGACATGGTAATGAAAAACTGTTTTTT. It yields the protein CSVGHGNEKLFF.

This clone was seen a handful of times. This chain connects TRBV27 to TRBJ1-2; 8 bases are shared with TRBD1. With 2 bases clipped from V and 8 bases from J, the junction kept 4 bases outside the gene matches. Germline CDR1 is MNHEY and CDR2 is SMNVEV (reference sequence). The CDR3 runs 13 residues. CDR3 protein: CASSLGQGLGYTF. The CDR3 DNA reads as TGTGCCAGCAGTTTAGGACAGGGACTAGGCTACACCTTC.

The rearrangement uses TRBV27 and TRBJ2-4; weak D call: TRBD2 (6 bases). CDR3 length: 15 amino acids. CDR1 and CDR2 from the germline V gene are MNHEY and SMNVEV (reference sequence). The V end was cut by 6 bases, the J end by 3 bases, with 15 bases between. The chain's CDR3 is CASSLTGEGKNIQYF. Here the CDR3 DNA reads TGTGCCAGCAGCCTAACGGGGGAAGGCAAAAACATTCAGTACTTC.

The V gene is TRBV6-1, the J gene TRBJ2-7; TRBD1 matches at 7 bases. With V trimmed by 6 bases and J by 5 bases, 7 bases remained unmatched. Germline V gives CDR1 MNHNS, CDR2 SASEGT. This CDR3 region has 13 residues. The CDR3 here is CASRSRGLNEQYF. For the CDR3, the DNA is TGTGCCAGCAGGTCCAGGGGGTTAAACGAGCAGTACTTC.